This TCR beta chain was documented in a study of cytomegalovirus exposure and HLA in healthy donors. Study results and limitations: Evidence from a later analysis indicated that most CMV-associated TCR beta chains looked HLA-restricted.

The PCR contained 60 Vbeta and 13 Jbeta primers. Profiled with immunoSEQ multiplex PCR; TCRdb holds only in-frame clones, not every one. In the table there are around 92,000 clones, 65% to 80% of which are singletons. Healthy bone marrow donors made up the cohort. This CDR3 is 14 amino acids long. Germline V lookup: CDR1 PRHDT, CDR2 FYEKMQ (reference sequence). Germline trimming cut 4 bases from V and 5 bases from J; bases unmatched to any gene: 5. Of note for this clone: Its antigen remains unknown.

The V gene is TRBV13, the J gene TRBJ2-5, with 9 bases lining up with TRBD1. Sequencing was carried out using PBMCs. This TCR was sampled from a man in his sixties in good health and CMV-seropositive. The CDR3 loop reads CASSSTGGGETQYF. CDR3 DNA: TGTGCCAGCAGCTCGACAGGGGGTGGCGAGACCCAGTACTTC.